A selection of T cell receptor beta chains follows, all from one sample in a study of shared clonotypes between healthy human individuals. Repertoires were generated with immunoSEQ multiplex PCR, while TCRdb's copy carries only in-frame clones and drops some. The repertoire holds some 1.5 million clones, under 99% seen once, with about 0.45% in the top ten. The sequenced sample was naive CD4+ T cells sorted from blood. These receptor sequences come from a man aged 30 to 45 in good health. Each CDR3 is given without its conserved first and last residue. Fields, in order: CDR3 length, V gene, D gene, CDR3 protein. D genes are given only for firm matches.

12 TRBV27 NA ASSSPHLGYEQY
11 TRBV18 NA ASSPPGGQPQH
12 TRBV4-2 NA ASSQEGTRYGYT
14 TRBV10-1 TRBD2 ASSDIERETAYEQY
12 TRBV5-4 TRBD1 ASSSLGTATEAF
13 TRBV6-5 TRBD1 ASSYDRVTITEAF
12 TRBV10-1 NA ATEPGRMNTEAF
12 TRBV7-9 NA ASSYRATNEKLF
15 TRBV28 TRBD2 ASTLSPTSGMIGELF
12 TRBV6-4 NA ASTNFGSLYEQY
13 TRBV9 NA ASSPTSTNAYEQY
14 TRBV5-5 TRBD1 ASSLIPGDRAYGYT
11 TRBV6-1 TRBD1 ASTGNRGYEQY
16 TRBV2 TRBD2 ASSEPGLAGANTGELF
11 TRBV7-8 NA ASSLENTGELF